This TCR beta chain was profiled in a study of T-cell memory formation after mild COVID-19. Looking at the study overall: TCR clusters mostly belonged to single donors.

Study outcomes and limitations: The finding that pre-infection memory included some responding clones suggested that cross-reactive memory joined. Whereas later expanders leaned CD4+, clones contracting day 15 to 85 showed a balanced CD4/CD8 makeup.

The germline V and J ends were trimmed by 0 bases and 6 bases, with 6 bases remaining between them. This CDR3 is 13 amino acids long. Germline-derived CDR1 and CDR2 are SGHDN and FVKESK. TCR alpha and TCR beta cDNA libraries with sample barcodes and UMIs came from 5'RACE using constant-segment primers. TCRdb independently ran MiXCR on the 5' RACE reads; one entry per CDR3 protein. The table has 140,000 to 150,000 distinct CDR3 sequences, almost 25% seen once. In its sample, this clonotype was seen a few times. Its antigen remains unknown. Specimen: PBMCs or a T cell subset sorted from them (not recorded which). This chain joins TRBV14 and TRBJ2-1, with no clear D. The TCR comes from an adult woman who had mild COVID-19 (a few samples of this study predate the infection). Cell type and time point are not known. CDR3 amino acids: CASSQDHSNEQFF. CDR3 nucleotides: TGTGCCAGCAGCCAAGATCACAGCAATGAGCAGTTCTTC.